This paragraph reports one T cell receptor beta chain. The data were taken from a study of cytomegalovirus exposure and HLA in healthy donors. V lost 2 bases, J lost 0 bases, and 8 bases lay in between. Germline CDR1 and CDR2: MNHNS and SASEGT. This CDR3 contains 14 residues. PCR amplification relied on 60 Vbeta primers (plus 13 Jbeta primers). TCRdb's copy holds only in-frame clones and misses some; the assay was immunoSEQ multiplex PCR. This sample has 85,000 to 130,000 clones, with 65% to 80% found just once. This receptor was obtained from a man aged 60-69 years in good health and CMV-seronegative. Sequencing used PBMCs. The V gene is TRBV6-1, the J gene TRBJ2-7; no reliable D call. The CDR3 coding sequence is TGTGCCAGCAGTGAAACAGCCTCCTCCTACGAGCAGTACTTC. Its translation: CASSETASSYEQYF.